This T cell receptor beta chain was sequenced during a study of shared clonotypes between healthy human individuals. Regarding the study as a whole: Non-shared clonotypes had lower generation probabilities than those shared by all four donors.

Repertoires were generated with immunoSEQ multiplex PCR, while TCRdb's copy carries only in-frame clones and drops some. The data hold roughly 1.4 million clones, with around 98.5% observed a single time. Study donors comprised healthy, HIV-negative adults devoid of recent acute infection or vaccination. About this clone: Its antigen is unknown.

This receptor was obtained from a young man in good health. Sample: naive CD4+ T cells sorted from blood. Subset given: CD45RA+ positively selected.

DNA of the CDR3: TGTGCCAGCAGCAAGTCCAACACTGAAGCTTTCTTT. Translation gives CASSKSNTEAFF. The chain couples TRBV7-6 to TRBJ1-1; D is unclear. CDR1 and CDR2 from the germline V gene are SGHVS and FNYEAQ. V dropped 5 bases and J dropped 2 bases, with 6 bases sitting between them. The CDR3 runs 12 residues.